This TCR beta chain stems from a study of PD-1 blockade in classical Hodgkin lymphoma. Time point specified: newly diagnosed, previously untreated cHL patient sample. Thawed PBMCs yielded CD4+ T cells through magnetic negative selection. Method: immunoSEQ multiplex PCR; TCRdb's copy keeps in-frame clones and lacks some. The data contain about 22,000 clones, about 90% of them seen just once; the ten biggest clones take up almost 0.55%. Germline V CDR1 and CDR2: SGHDT, YYEEEE. This CDR3 spans 13 amino acids. Trimming took 0 bases from V and 7 from J, leaving 7 bases between them. Sequenced material: CD4+ T cells from blood. V gene TRBV5-6 combines with J gene TRBJ1-4, with D tentatively TRBD1 (5 bases). This receptor was obtained from a human donor with classical Hodgkin lymphoma. The DNA for the CDR3 is TGTGCCAGCAGCTTGGCACAGGCTGAAAAACTGTTTTTT. It translates to CASSLAQAEKLFF.